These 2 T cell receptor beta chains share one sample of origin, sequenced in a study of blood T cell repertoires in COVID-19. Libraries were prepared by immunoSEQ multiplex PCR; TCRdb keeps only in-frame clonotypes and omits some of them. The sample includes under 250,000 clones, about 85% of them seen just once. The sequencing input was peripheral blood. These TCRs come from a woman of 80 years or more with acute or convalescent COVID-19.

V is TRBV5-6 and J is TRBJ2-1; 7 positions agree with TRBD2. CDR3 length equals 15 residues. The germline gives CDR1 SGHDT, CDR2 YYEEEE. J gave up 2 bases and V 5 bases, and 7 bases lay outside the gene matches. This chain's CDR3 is CASSFGLVAYNEQFF. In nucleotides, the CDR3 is TGTGCCAGCAGTTTCGGACTAGTCGCCTACAATGAGCAGTTCTTC. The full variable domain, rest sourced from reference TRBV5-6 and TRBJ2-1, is DAGVTQSPTHLIKTRGQQVTLRCSPKSGHDTVSWYQQALGQGPQFIFQYYEEEERQRGNFPDRFSGHQFPNYSSELNVNALLLGDSALYLCASSFGLVAYNEQFFGPGTRLTVL.

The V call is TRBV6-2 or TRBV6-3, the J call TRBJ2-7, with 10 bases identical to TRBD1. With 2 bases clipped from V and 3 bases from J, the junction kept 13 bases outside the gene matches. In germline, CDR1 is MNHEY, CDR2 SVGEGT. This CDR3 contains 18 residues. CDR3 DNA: TGTGCCAGCAGTTACACGGGACAGGGGATTAGCGGGAACTACGAGCAGTACTTC. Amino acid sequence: CASSYTGQGISGNYEQYF.